This T cell receptor beta chain was obtained from a study of blood T cell repertoires in COVID-19. Looking at the study overall: Samples came from the United States, Italy and Spain, spanning acute and convalescent COVID-19. Sources were T cells, B-cell-depleted T cells, or PBMCs; the material itself was cDNA or gDNA.

Per the original methods: Nucleated cell number was recorded as an estimate derived from reference gene primer amplification. Method: immunoSEQ multiplex PCR; TCRdb's copy keeps in-frame clones and lacks some. V, J and clone size derive from that table, while D and trimming were established from the DNA sequence. This sample yields 250,000 or so clones, of which 84% are seen a single time; about 1.5% belongs to the top ten. The CDR3 is 15 amino acids. Germline lookup yields CDR1 SNHLY and CDR2 FYNNEI. After removal of 6 bases from V and 8 bases from J, the junction contained 10 bases not matched to a gene.

Sequencing was done on a sample of peripheral blood. This sequence joins TRBV2 and TRBJ2-4, with 10 bases lining up with TRBD2. The sequence derives from a woman aged 40 to 50 who had recovered from COVID-19. The CDR3 reads CASRAEAGGPDIQYF. The CDR3 DNA is TGTGCCAGCAGGGCGGAAGCGGGGGGGCCGGACATTCAGTACTTC.